This T cell receptor (beta chain) comes out of a study of Graves' ophthalmopathy and Graves' hyperthyroidism. The authors amplified TCR beta CDR3 regions from RNA transcripts. HTBI primers served in a first-round RT-PCR, which a second-round multiplex PCR followed. MiXCR, applied by TCRdb to the multiplex PCR reads, yields one record per CDR3 protein. The repertoire holds about 160,000 distinct CDR3 sequences, with approximately 40% as singletons. The sample consisted of peripheral blood. The sequence was obtained from a man aged 25-45 years with Graves' ophthalmopathy.

Here the CDR3 DNA reads TGTGCCAGCAGTTACGCGACAGGCGTTGGGGCTGAAGCTTTCTTT. This translates into CASSYATGVGAEAFF. The rearrangement links TRBV6-5 to TRBJ1-1; possible D gene TRBD1, 6 bases. Per the germline V gene, CDR1 is MNHEY and CDR2 is SVGAGI. This CDR3 is 15 amino acids long. Trimming left V 2 bases short and J 6 bases short, with 16 bases between.